The 13 T cell receptor beta chains in this list originate from one sample, sequenced in a study of T cells in Graves' hyperthyroidism and ophthalmopathy. Amplification targeted TCR beta CDR3 regions from RNA transcripts. Carried out on the TCR CDR3, a first-round RT-PCR used the HTBI primer set. One entry per CDR3 protein results from TCRdb running MiXCR on the multiplex PCR reads. The sample records hundreds of thousands of distinct CDR3 sequences, about 15% being singletons. Input material: blood. These receptors were collected from a woman aged 18-29 years with Graves' ophthalmopathy.

This clonotype was seen repeatedly, ten times or more. The chain links TRBV6-1 to TRBJ2-5; 7 positions match TRBD2. This CDR3 region has 18 residues. V trimming: 5 bases; J trimming: 1 base; junction bases outside the gene matches: 16. Germline V gene data show CDR1 as MNHNS and CDR2 as SASEGT. For the CDR3, the DNA is TGTGCCAGCAGTTTCCTCCCAGCTAGCGGAGGGTTCCAAGAGACCCAGTACTTC. This encodes CASSFLPASGGFQETQYF.

The V and J genes are TRBV6-1 and TRBJ1-1; D is unclear. The CDR3 loop spans 15 amino acids. Germline V gene data show CDR1 as MNHNS and CDR2 as SASEGT. The germline V and J ends were trimmed by 5 bases and 4 bases, with 17 bases remaining between them. Here the CDR3 DNA reads TGTGCCAGCAGTCAAAAATCTATCACCGTCACTGAAGCTTTCTTT. Protein: CASSQKSITVTEAFF.

As for this clonotype: Being one base from a much bigger clone, this may be a read error. This CDR3 is CASSFSRTGYLAEHF. Here the CDR3 DNA reads TGTGCCAGCAGTTTTTCTCGGACAGGGTACTTGGCGGAGCATTTT. The chain uses TRBV28 and TRBJ1-5, with TRBD1 identical over 8 bases. The CDR3 runs 15 residues. V shed 3 bases, J shed 14 bases, and the junction held 15 bases outside the gene matches. The germline V gene encodes CDR1 MDHEN and CDR2 SYDVKM. The variable domain in full, completed from reference TRBV28 and TRBJ1-5, reads DVKVTQSSRYLVKRTGEKVFLECVQDMDHENMFWYRQDPGLGLRLIYFSYDVKMKEKGDIPEGYSVSREKKERFSLILESASTNQTSMYLCASSFSRTGYLAEHFGDGTRLSIL.

This clonotype was picked up many times. The rearrangement links TRBV5-5 to TRBJ1-2, with 11 bases matching TRBD1. This CDR3 region has 17 residues. The junction had 9 bases not matched to a gene; V was cut back by 1 base and J by 4 bases. The germline V gene has CDR1 SGHKS and CDR2 YYEKEE (reference sequence). The DNA for the CDR3 is TGTGCCAGCAGCTTGTGGGGACAGGGGGACCCCCGCTATGGCTACACCTTC. This sequence encodes CASSLWGQGDPRYGYTF.

The table lists this clonotype with many counts. The rearrangement links TRBV30 to TRBJ1-2; 9 bases agree with TRBD1. Germline CDR1 and CDR2: GTSNPN and SVGIG (reference sequence). V was pared by 1 base and J by 6 bases, with 6 bases of the junction left unmatched. The CDR3 spans 14 residues. As DNA, the CDR3 is TGTGCCTGGAGTGCGGGACAGGGTGTAAATGGCTACACCTTC. Its translation: CAWSAGQGVNGYTF.

This clonotype was seen at least ten times. The chain is built from TRBV6-1 and TRBJ2-1, with D perhaps TRBD2 (6 bases). The CDR3 extends over 14 amino acids. CDR1 is MNHNS and CDR2 is SASEGT in the germline V gene. The ends were cut back, 3 bases at V and 6 bases at J, with 12 bases in the middle. CDR3: CASSDGGGGNEQFF. CDR3 nucleotides: TGTGCCAGCAGTGACGGGGGAGGTGGCAATGAGCAGTTCTTC.

This rearrangement joins TRBV11-2 to TRBJ2-6; 7 positions agree with TRBD1. Germline-derived CDR1 and CDR2 are SGHAT and FQNNGV. The CDR3 consists of 21 residues. The V segment lost 0 bases and the J segment 0 bases; nucleotides outside the gene matches: 14. Written as DNA, the CDR3 is TGTGCCAGCAGCTTAGACTCCGACCGGGACAGCCACACCTCTGGGGCCAACGTCCTGACTTTC. Translation gives CASSLDSDRDSHTSGANVLTF.

This clonotype has only one observation. The gene calls are TRBV19 and TRBJ2-4; the D gene is possibly TRBD2 (5 bases). The CDR3 has 13 residues. V was trimmed by 4 bases and J by 5 bases, leaving 9 bases between them. Germline CDR1 and CDR2: LNHDA and SQIVND (reference sequence). CDR3 sequence reads: CASSTTRQNIQYF. The DNA of the CDR3 is TGTGCCAGTAGTACTACTAGACAAAACATTCAGTACTTC.

This clonotype was picked up many times. The chain uses TRBV5-1 and TRBJ1-1; a possible D gene is TRBD1 (6 bases). Trimming took 2 bases from V and 0 from J, leaving 20 bases between them. Per germline, CDR1 SGHRS and CDR2 YFSETQ. The CDR3 is 18 residues long. Here the CDR3 reads CASSFGWGQISMNTEAFF. The CDR3, as DNA: TGCGCCAGCAGCTTTGGATGGGGACAAATTTCCATGAACACTGAAGCTTTCTTT.

J is TRBJ2-3 and V is TRBV5-1; D uncertain. CDR1 is SGHRS, CDR2 YFSETQ, per germline. This CDR3 comprises 14 residues. V gave up 1 base and J gave up 5 bases, with 11 bases separating them. In DNA form, the CDR3 reads TGCGCCAGCAGCTTGCCACCTGGATTAGATACGCAGTATTTT. Translated, it gives CASSLPPGLDTQYF.

This clonotype has at least ten counts. This rearrangement joins TRBV2 to TRBJ2-7, with D tentatively TRBD1 (8 bases). V shed 9 bases and J shed 4 bases, with 16 bases lying between them. The CDR3 runs 13 residues. Germline lookup yields CDR1 SNHLY and CDR2 FYNNEI. CDR3 DNA sequence: TGTGCCAGTATGGACAGGGAGGGGTACGAGCAGTACTTC. Amino acid sequence: CASMDREGYEQYF.

This clonotype came up many times. This rearrangement joins TRBV6-1 to TRBJ2-7; 7 bases map to TRBD1. V shed 1 base and J 3 bases; nucleotides not matched to a gene: 6. The CDR3 runs to 15 residues. Looked up from germline, CDR1 is MNHNS and CDR2 is SASEGT. The CDR3 DNA reads TGTGCCAGCAGTGAAGTCTGGACAGGAAACTACGAGCAGTACTTC. This sequence encodes CASSEVWTGNYEQYF.

This clonotype showed up just a few times. A much larger clone sits a single nucleotide away, making a read error possible. The V and J genes are TRBV7-2 and TRBJ1-2; D is possibly TRBD1 (6 bases). This CDR3 has 15 residues. The ends were cut back, 5 bases at V and 2 bases at J, with 15 bases in the middle. Germline V gives CDR1 SGHTA, CDR2 FQGNSA. The CDR3 protein is CASSPEAGANYGYTF. CDR3 sequence (DNA): TGTGCCAGCAGCCCAGAGGCAGGGGCAAACTATGGCTACACCTTC.